These 16 T cell receptor beta chains were sequenced from one sample in a study of lung T cells in sarcoidosis with Löfgren's syndrome. TCRdb re-called the reads with MiXCR, one entry per CDR3 protein. The repertoire includes around 60,000 distinct CDR3 sequences, around 21% of them detected once, and about 2.3% sits in the top ten. Sequenced: CD4+ T cells from PBMCs. The receptor set was obtained from a human donor with sarcoidosis (Löfgren's syndrome or another form), or a control subject (not recorded which).

V is TRBV3-1 and J is TRBJ2-7; TRBD1 agrees at 8 bases. CDR3 length equals 13 residues. Germline lookup yields CDR1 LGHDT and CDR2 YNNKEL (reference sequence). The V and J ends lost 4 bases and 8 bases, in that order; junction bases with no gene match: 7. CDR3 residues: CASSPGTGGKQYF. The DNA for the CDR3 is TGTGCCAGCAGCCCCGGGACAGGCGGCAAGCAGTACTTC.

This clonotype was found a few times. The genes are TRBV19 and TRBJ1-5; a weak D match, TRBD1 (6 bases). Trimming shortened V by 11 bases and J by 4 bases, and 18 bases separated the two germline ends. The CDR3 totals 14 residues. Germline loops: CDR1 LNHDA, CDR2 SQIVND (reference sequence). CDR3 sequence (DNA): TGTGCCGCTGCCGGCCGGCAGGGGAATCAGCCCCAGCATTTT. Amino acids: CAAAGRQGNQPQHF.

This clonotype was detected ten times or more. This chain links TRBV15 with TRBJ2-1, with 9 bases lining up with TRBD2. The length of the CDR3 is 15 residues. V dropped 1 base and J dropped 6; count of bases not matched to a gene: 4. Germline loops: CDR1 LNHNV, CDR2 YYDKDF (reference sequence). The CDR3 region has the DNA TGTGCCACCAGCAGAGTAGCGGGAGAGGGCAATGAGCAGTTCTTC. Translation gives CATSRVAGEGNEQFF.

This clonotype was recorded many times. The chain links TRBV5-4 to TRBJ2-1; 9 positions match TRBD2. The CDR3 loop spans 12 amino acids. CDR1 is SGHNT, CDR2 YYREEE, per germline (reference sequence). Trimming at V came to 9 bases and at J to 8 bases, leaving 6 bases not matched to a gene. The CDR3 sequence is CATYWTSDEQFF. CDR3 bases: TGTGCCACCTATTGGACTAGCGATGAGCAGTTCTTC.

Regarding this clonotype: Its ends do not fully match the called genes, so a read error is possible. The V and J genes are TRBV7-2 and TRBJ2-2; no reliable D call. This CDR3 is 16 amino acids long. The germline V gene has CDR1 SGHTA and CDR2 FQGNSA. As DNA, the CDR3 is TGTGCCAGCAGCTTCCGGGCCGGGCCGAACACCAGGGAGCTGTTTTTT. Protein sequence: CASSFRAGPNTRELFF.

A word on this clonotype: At one end the junction does not follow the germline gene, possibly because of a read error. The chain links TRBV19 to TRBJ2-1; TRBD2 matches at 12 bases. CDR3 size: 16 residues. The germline V gene encodes CDR1 LNHDA and CDR2 SQIVND (reference sequence). In nucleotides, the CDR3 is TGTGCCGGTAGTAAACTAGCGGGAGGTACAAACAATGAGCAGTTCTTC. It specifies CAGSKLAGGTNNEQFF.

This clonotype was observed a handful of times. The rearrangement joins TRBV3-1 to TRBJ1-1; 9 bases fit TRBD1. The germline V gene has CDR1 LGHDT and CDR2 YNNKEL (reference sequence). The CDR3 loop spans 18 amino acids. V lost 1 base and J lost 3; bases outside the gene matches: 12. This CDR3 reads CASSQGGVGQGRHTEAFF. Written as DNA, the CDR3 is TGTGCCAGCAGCCAAGGGGGAGTCGGACAGGGGAGGCACACTGAAGCTTTCTTT.

CDR3 protein: CASRLAGFNEQYF. The CDR3 DNA follows: TGTGCCAGTAGACTAGCGGGGTTCAATGAGCAGTACTTC. This sequence joins TRBV19 and TRBJ2-1; the match to TRBD2 covers 10 bases. The DNA end lines up better with TRBJ2-7; the J call may be wrong. This CDR3 is built from 13 residues. Germline CDR1 is LNHDA and CDR2 is SQIVND (reference sequence).

On this clonotype itself: It may be a read error: a sequence one base away is much more abundant. This chain links TRBV28 with TRBJ1-1; D not resolved. Germline V gene sequence: CDR1 MDHEN, CDR2 SYDVKM. Deletions cut 9 bases from V and 4 bases from J, with 12 bases between. The CDR3 runs 12 residues. The CDR3 region is CARSTRFTEAFF. For the CDR3, the DNA is TGTGCCAGAAGTACCCGGTTCACTGAAGCTTTCTTT.

This clonotype was picked up a small number of times. The V gene is TRBV11-3, the J gene TRBJ2-1; 10 bases are shared with TRBD2. V shed 3 bases and J 8 bases; nucleotides not matched to a gene: 4. The CDR3 totals 14 residues. Germline loops: CDR1 SGHNT, CDR2 YENEEA. The CDR3 protein is CASSFSGRVHEQFF. The CDR3 DNA is TGTGCCAGCAGCTTCAGCGGGAGGGTACATGAGCAGTTCTTC.

Regarding this clonotype: A single base separates this from a much larger clone, so it may be a read error. No conserved phenylalanine or tryptophan ends this CDR3, so it is likely a read error. V usage is TRBV20-1 and J usage is TRBJ2-1; D not resolved. Trimming cost V 1 base and J 12 bases, with 19 bases left between them. The CDR3 runs 14 residues. Germline CDR1 reads DFQATT; CDR2 reads SNEGSKA (reference sequence). CDR3 region: CSARAPGVTGMQFL. CDR3 nucleotides: TGCAGTGCTAGAGCCCCAGGTGTCACGGGCATGCAGTTCCTC.

This clonotype was detected ten times or more. V is TRBV20-1 and J is TRBJ1-5; 7 nucleotides match TRBD1. The CDR3 consists of 14 residues. Trimming took 7 bases from V and 1 from J; bases not matched to a gene: 7. The germline CDR1 and CDR2 sequences are DFQATT and SNEGSKA (reference sequence). The CDR3 spells CSGGRQGSNQPQHF. DNA of the CDR3: TGCAGTGGAGGGAGACAGGGCAGCAATCAGCCCCAGCATTTT.

This clonotype appeared many times. This chain joins TRBV28 and TRBJ1-6; D call uncertain. CDR1 is MDHEN and CDR2 is SYDVKM in the germline V gene. The CDR3 extends over 15 amino acids. Trimming stripped 8 bases from V and 6 bases from J, with 17 bases between. CDR3 nucleotides: TGTGCCAGCCGGGCTAGTACCCAATTTAATTCACCCCTCCACTTT. It encodes CASRASTQFNSPLHF.

The chain joins TRBV2 to TRBJ2-1; 7 bases match TRBD1. V dropped 6 bases and J dropped 10; count of bases not matched to a gene: 18. From germline, CDR1 is SNHLY and CDR2 FYNNEI. CDR3 size: 16 residues. For the CDR3, the DNA is TGTGCCAGCAGGGCTCGTAGGACAGGAACAATGATAGAGCAGTTCTTC. Its translation: CASRARRTGTMIEQFF. The full variable domain, with the rest looked up from reference TRBV2 and TRBJ2-1, is EPEVTQTPSHQVTQMGQEVILRCVPISNHLYFYWYRQILGQKVEFLVSFYNNEISEKSEIFDDQFSVERPDGSNFTLKIRSTKLEDSAMYFCASRARRTGTMIEQFFGPGTRLTVL.

The J gene is TRBJ1-3, the V gene TRBV4-2; no clear D gene. The CDR3 is 18 amino acids. The V and J ends lost 1 base and 0 bases respectively, with 16 bases between them. Germline V gene lookup returns CDR1 LGHNA and CDR2 YNFKEQ. CDR3 DNA: TGTGCCAGCAGCCAAGTTCGAAGGGATTTTGGCTCTGGAAACACCATATATTTT. It codes for CASSQVRRDFGSGNTIYF.

About this clonotype: Being one base from a much bigger clone, this may be a read error. The chain uses TRBV6-2 or TRBV6-3 and TRBJ1-3; D not certain. Per the germline V gene, CDR1 is MNHEY and CDR2 is SVGEGT. This CDR3 is built from 13 residues. This chain's CDR3 is CASRTRAGNTIHF. The CDR3 bases are TGTGCCAGCAGGACGAGGGCTGGAAACACCATACATTTT.